Shown below are 5 T cell receptor beta chains from a single sample sequenced in a study of blood T cell repertoires in COVID-19. Sequencing used immunoSEQ multiplex PCR; TCRdb keeps in-frame clones, though not all of them. This table has some 240,000 clones, 75% to 85% appearing once. Material: peripheral blood. The receptors here all came from a woman between 55 and 75 years old with active or convalescent COVID-19.

This chain joins TRBV5-1 and TRBJ1-1; D gene ambiguous. V dropped 7 bases and J dropped 0 bases, with 10 bases sitting between them. The CDR3 spans 13 residues. Germline values: CDR1 SGHRS, CDR2 YFSETQ. In nucleotides, the CDR3 is TGCGCCAGCGGACGGGAGATGAACACTGAAGCTTTCTTT. The encoded protein is CASGREMNTEAFF.

The chain couples TRBV18 to TRBJ2-7; the match to TRBD1 covers 8 bases. The CDR3 sequence is 14 residues long. Per the germline V gene, CDR1 is KGHSH and CDR2 is LQKENI. V dropped 6 bases and J dropped 3; count of bases not matched to a gene: 7. The DNA for the CDR3 is TGTGCCAGCTCCCGCGGTGGGACAGGCTACGAGCAGTACTTC. Translated, it gives CASSRGGTGYEQYF.

V and J are TRBV5-1 and TRBJ2-1, with D tentatively TRBD1 (6 bases). This CDR3 comprises 15 residues. The V end lost 3 bases, the J end lost 2 bases, and 12 bases lay between the germline ends. CDR1 is SGHRS and CDR2 is YFSETQ in the germline V gene. CDR3 nucleotide sequence: TGCGCCAGCAGCTCCAGCGGACAGACCTACAATGAGCAGTTCTTC. Translated: CASSSSGQTYNEQFF.

This chain links TRBV5-1 with TRBJ1-1; D possibly corresponds to TRBD1 (5 bases). CDR1 is SGHRS and CDR2 is YFSETQ in the germline V gene. This CDR3 is 14 amino acids long. Trimming removed 4 bases at V and 4 bases at J, with 14 bases between. CDR3 protein: CASSPSDTPTEAFF. CDR3 nucleotides: TGCGCCAGCAGCCCCTCGGACACTCCCACTGAAGCTTTCTTT.

In this sample, this clone turned up a few times. The chain carries TRBV29-1 and TRBJ2-7, with D tentatively TRBD1 (6 bases). V was pared by 4 bases and J by 6 bases, with 10 bases between. The CDR3 is made up of 11 amino acids. Germline CDR1 reads SQVTM; CDR2 reads ANQGSEA. CDR3 in DNA: TGCAGCGTTGCCCAGGGGTCCGAGCAGTACTTC. It translates to CSVAQGSEQYF.